This is a list of T cell receptor beta chains from one sample in a study of shared clonotypes between healthy human individuals. This table comes from immunoSEQ multiplex PCR, and its TCRdb copy is limited to in-frame clones, with some not included. The top ten hold 0.36% of the sample, which has 2 million to 3 million clones, roughly 93% seen once. The sample consisted of naive CD4+ T cells from PBMCs. Receptors were obtained from a man between 18 and 35 years old in good health. Some clones in this sample may be carry-over from other donors' samples. Each CDR3 is given with its conserved first and last residue. The D gene is left open where the match is weak. Clone size is stated in some rows and not others, as once, few, many or a class when expanded.

j_call v_call clone_size d_call cdr3_nt cdr3_aa
TRBJ1-4 TRBV6-1 . . TGTGCCAGCAGTGAAGGGGGGATTGGTGAAAAACTGTTTTTT CASSEGGIGEKLFF
TRBJ2-4 TRBV6-1 . TRBD1 TGTGCCAGTGCGGGACAGGTCTCGGTCATTCAGTACTTC CASAGQVSVIQYF
TRBJ2-7 TRBV28 . TRBD1 TGTGCCAGCAGCAGCTCTGACAGGGGGTCGGGGGAGCAGTACTTC CASSSSDRGSGEQYF
TRBJ2-7 TRBV5-1 . TRBD2 TGCGCCAGCAGCCTTAGCGCGGGAGGGTACTACGAGCAGTACTTC CASSLSAGGYYEQYF
TRBJ2-7 TRBV5-8 . TRBD1 TGTGCCAGCAGCTTTTCAGGGGGATTTCGCGAGCAGTACTTC CASSFSGGFREQYF
TRBJ2-2 TRBV7-3 . TRBD1 TGTGCCAGCAGCCAGGGGGACAAAAACACCGGGGAGCTGTTTTTT CASSQGDKNTGELFF
TRBJ1-1 TRBV29-1 . . TGCAGCGCAATACAGGAGCTAAACACTGAAGCTTTCTTT CSAIQELNTEAFF
TRBJ2-3 TRBV2 . . TGTGCCAGCAGTGCTTCCGATACGCAGTATTTT CASSASDTQYF
TRBJ2-5 TRBV6-5 once . TGTGCCAGCAGTTACATCGGGATCCAAGAGACCCAGTACTTC CASSYIGIQETQYF
TRBJ2-3 TRBV6-5 . . TGTGCCAGCAGTTACCAACCAACGGACCCAGATACGCAGTATTTT CASSYQPTDPDTQYF
TRBJ2-1 TRBV5-1 . TRBD2 TGCGCCAGCAGCACACTAGCGGGGTCATACAATGAGCAGTTCTTC CASSTLAGSYNEQFF
TRBJ1-4 TRBV9 . . TGTGCCAGCAGCGTAGGGCCCCAGGCTCGTGAAAAACTGTTTTTT CASSVGPQAREKLFF
TRBJ1-3 TRBV11-2 . . TGTGCCAGCAGCCGCGGACAGACCTCTGGAAACACCATATATTTT CASSRGQTSGNTIYF
TRBJ2-7 TRBV12-5 . . TGTGCTAGTGGTTTGGGAGGGGGTAGCCACGAGCAGTACTTC CASGLGGGSHEQYF
TRBJ2-5 TRBV7-9 . TRBD1 TGTGCCAGCAGCTTAGACCCGGGACAGGGAAAAGAGACCCAGTACTTC CASSLDPGQGKETQYF
TRBJ2-1 TRBV28 . TRBD2 TGTGCCAGCAGCTCCCTAGCGGGGGCCTACAATGAGCAGTTCTTC CASSSLAGAYNEQFF
TRBJ2-7 TRBV30 . . TGTGCCTGGGGGGACCCTAGTATCCCCGAGCAGTACTTC CAWGDPSIPEQYF
TRBJ1-2 TRBV7-2 . TRBD1 TGTGCCAGCAGCGATAGACAGGGCTATGGCTACACCTTC CASSDRQGYGYTF
TRBJ1-1 TRBV18 . TRBD1 TGTGCCAGCTCACCACTTCGGACAGGCTTACAGGGGACTGAAGCTTTCTTT CASSPLRTGLQGTEAFF
TRBJ2-2 TRBV11-3 . . TGTGCCAGCAGCTCCCAGGTCGGAGGGCGGGACACCGGGGAGCTGTTTTTT CASSSQVGGRDTGELFF
TRBJ2-1 TRBV5-5 . . TGTGCCAGCAGCTTGGCGGCAGGCAATGAGCAGTTCTTC CASSLAAGNEQFF
TRBJ2-7 TRBV28 . . TGTGCCAGCACGCTCCGGGACAACCTCTACGAGCAGTACTTC CASTLRDNLYEQYF
TRBJ1-2 TRBV6-1 . . TGTGCCAGCAGTTCCCCCTCCGGGCAATACTATGGCTACACCTTC CASSSPSGQYYGYTF
TRBJ2-3 TRBV9 . TRBD1 TGTGCCAGCAGCGCCCGGACAGGAGGCACAGATACGCAGTATTTT CASSARTGGTDTQYF
TRBJ2-2 TRBV4-3 . TRBD1 TGCGCCAGCAGCCAAAAATCAGGGGGCACGGGCACCGGGGAGCTGTTTTTT CASSQKSGGTGTGELFF
TRBJ2-3 TRBV28 . . TGTGCCAGCAGTTTTCCCATCCCTCCGCTGGAAAAAAGGGCCAATAGCACAGATACGCAGTATTTT CASSFPIPPLEKRANSTDTQYF
TRBJ2-3 TRBV28 . . TGTGCCAGCACTTATTATGGGGGAGCCTACACAGATACGCAGTATTTT CASTYYGGAYTDTQYF
TRBJ1-1 TRBV2 . . TGTGCCAGCAGTGCCAACTTCGGGACTGAAGCTTTCTTT CASSANFGTEAFF
TRBJ2-7 TRBV28 . . TGTGCCAGCAGTACAGATACCTACGAGCAATACTTC CASSTDTYEQYF
TRBJ2-7 TRBV7-3 . TRBD2 TGTGCCAGCAGCTCCGGACTAGCAACCGAGCAGTACTTC CASSSGLATEQYF
TRBJ2-2 TRBV19 . . TGTGCCAGTAGTATTAGGTCCGGGGAGCTGTTTTTT CASSIRSGELFF
TRBJ2-1 TRBV5-1 . . TGCGCCAGCAGCCCTCGGCCGGGGAGCAATGAGCAGTTCTTC CASSPRPGSNEQFF
TRBJ2-3 TRBV5-6 . . TGTGCCAGCAGCTTGGAGATGATCACAGATACGCAGTATTTT CASSLEMITDTQYF
TRBJ2-7 TRBV6-5 . . TGTGCCAGCAGTAAAGTGGGATTCGCCTACGAGCAGTACTTC CASSKVGFAYEQYF
TRBJ1-3 TRBV4-2 . . TGTGCCAGCAGCGATTCAAACACCATATATTTT CASSDSNTIYF
TRBJ2-1 TRBV18 . . TGTGCCAGCTCACCCCCGTCGTCGGGACTCAATGAGCAGTTCTTC CASSPPSSGLNEQFF
TRBJ2-2 TRBV5-1 . . TGCGCCAGCAGCTCCGACTCTCCCGCGAACACCGGGGAGCTGTTTTTT CASSSDSPANTGELFF
TRBJ1-3 TRBV5-1 . TRBD1 TGCGCCAGCAGCTTGGGGCCGACAGGGGCGCTGGGAAACACCATATATTTT CASSLGPTGALGNTIYF
TRBJ2-1 TRBV11-3 . . TGTGCCAGCAGCTTAGACAACAATGAGCAGTTCTTC CASSLDNNEQFF
TRBJ2-6 TRBV7-3 . . TGTGCCAGCAGCAGACGGGACTCTGGGGCCAACGTCCTGACTTTC CASSRRDSGANVLTF
TRBJ1-4 TRBV19 . . TGTGCCAGTAATTCGCCCGGGACTAATGAAAAACTGTTTTTT CASNSPGTNEKLFF